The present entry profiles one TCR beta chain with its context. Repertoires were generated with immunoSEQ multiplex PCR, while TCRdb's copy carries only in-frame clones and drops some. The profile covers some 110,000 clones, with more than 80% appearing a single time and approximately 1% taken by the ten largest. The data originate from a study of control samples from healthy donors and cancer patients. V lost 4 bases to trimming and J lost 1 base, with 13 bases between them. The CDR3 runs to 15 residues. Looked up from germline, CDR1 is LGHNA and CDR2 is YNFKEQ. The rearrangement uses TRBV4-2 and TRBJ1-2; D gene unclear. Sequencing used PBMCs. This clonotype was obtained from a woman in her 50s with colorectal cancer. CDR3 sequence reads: CASSPDGQFNYGYTF. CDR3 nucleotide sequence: TGTGCCAGCAGCCCAGACGGGCAGTTTAACTATGGCTACACCTTC.